This TCR beta chain was observed in a study of blood T cells in healthy people across ages. Note on this clonotype: Its antigen is currently unknown.

The authors ran a second PCR of about 6 to 11 cycles using a sample-barcoded 5' primer and a J-beta primer mix. One entry per CDR3 protein results from TCRdb running MiXCR on the 5' RACE reads. Found here are 950,000 to 1,200,000 distinct CDR3 sequences, roughly two fifths of them singletons; the top ten hold about an eighth. Whole-study findings and limits: The authors considered diversity estimates from one million T cells to be underestimates.

The germline gives CDR1 SGHAT, CDR2 FQNNGV. CDR3 length: 14 amino acids. V was pared by 5 bases and J by 4 bases, with 14 bases between. Healthy Russian Caucasian donors spanned ages about 6 to 90 years. Drawn from each donor were ten milliliters of peripheral blood. The specimen was blood. This clonotype was sampled from a man aged 18-30 years in good health. V usage is TRBV11-2 and J usage is TRBJ1-2, with D hard to call. CDR3 sequence: CASSQLGNPYGYTF. DNA of the CDR3: TGTGCCAGCAGCCAGCTGGGGAACCCCTATGGCTACACCTTC.